A single T cell receptor (beta chain) is shown here with its context. From germline, CDR1 is SGHNT and CDR2 YYREEE (reference sequence). The CDR3 loop spans 15 amino acids. Deletions cut 0 bases from V and 2 bases from J, with 11 bases between. This specimen belongs to a study of blood T cell repertoires in COVID-19. As for the study in general: The United States, Italy and Spain supplied acute and convalescent COVID-19 samples. T cells, B-cell-depleted T cells, or PBMCs supplied cDNA or gDNA.

The data were produced by immunoSEQ multiplex PCR, yet TCRdb's version contains in-frame clones alone and is incomplete. The sample has fewer than 250,000 clones, 89% seen once; the top ten hold about 8.1%. Enrolled through a virtual design, the participants were between about 18 and 89 years of age and came from 24 US areas. Two negative PCRs, clearance, or symptom resolution had been documented for recovered Cohort 3 donors. The source material was PBMCs or T cells enriched from blood (not recorded which). The rearrangement uses TRBV5-4 and TRBJ2-5, with D possibly matching TRBD1 (6 bases). The clonotype was recovered from a woman under 30 who had recovered from COVID-19. The CDR3 is CASSLDGQPQETQYF. CDR3 nucleotides: TGTGCCAGCAGCTTGGATGGACAGCCTCAAGAGACCCAGTACTTC.